A single sample is the source of the 27 T cell receptor beta chains below, sequenced in a study of neurological immune-mediated disorders. TCRdb analysed the 5' RACE reads with MiXCR anew, one entry per CDR3 protein. The sample holds over 60,000 distinct CDR3 sequences; approximately 5% are singletons and the top ten take 2.2%. The sequencing input was PBMCs. The receptors derive from a woman aged 70-85 years with multiple sclerosis.

This clonotype was counted ten times or more. The chain carries TRBV4-1 and TRBJ2-1, with D possibly matching TRBD2 (5 bases). Deletions cut 1 base from V and 5 bases from J, with 9 bases between. The CDR3 is made up of 14 amino acids. Per the germline V gene, CDR1 is MGHRA and CDR2 is YSYEKL. The CDR3 nucleotides are TGCGCCAGCAGCCAAGTTTATAGCGACAATGAGCAGTTCTTC. It translates to CASSQVYSDNEQFF.

The table lists this clonotype with many counts. The chain is built from TRBV20-1 and TRBJ1-6; D is perhaps TRBD1 (6 bases). The CDR3 contains 15 residues. The V and J ends lost 0 bases and 7 bases respectively, with 13 bases between them. Germline-derived CDR1 and CDR2 are DFQATT and SNEGSKA (reference sequence). The CDR3 coding sequence is TGCAGTGCTAGAGATGTCAGGGGAGAGAATTCACCCCTCCACTTT. It yields the protein CSARDVRGENSPLHF.

At least ten counts were recorded for this clonotype. The gene calls are TRBV5-1 and TRBJ2-7; 7 bases agree with TRBD2. This CDR3 contains 15 residues. The junction had 3 bases not matched to a gene; V was cut back by 0 bases and J by 0 bases. Germline lookup yields CDR1 SGHRS and CDR2 YFSETQ. Here the CDR3 reads CASSLVGGSSYEQYF. The CDR3, as DNA: TGCGCCAGCAGCTTGGTGGGGGGGAGCTCCTACGAGCAGTACTTC.

This clonotype was seen many times. The V and J genes are TRBV7-2 and TRBJ2-6, with unresolved D. The CDR3 is 18 residues long. V lost 1 base to trimming and J lost 0 bases, with 13 bases between them. In germline, CDR1 is SGHTA, CDR2 FQGNSA. CDR3 amino acids: CASSLVPVQSSGANVLTF. The DNA of the CDR3 is TGTGCCAGCAGCTTAGTGCCGGTCCAGAGCTCTGGGGCCAACGTCCTGACTTTC. The variable domain in full, completed from reference TRBV7-2 and TRBJ2-6, reads GAGVSQSPSNKVTEKGKDVELRCDPISGHTALYWYRQSLGQGLEFLIYFQGNSAPDKSGLPSDRFSAERTGGSVSTLTIQRTQQEDSAVYLCASSLVPVQSSGANVLTFGAGSRLTVL.

This clonotype occurred many times. The rearrangement joins TRBV21-1 to TRBJ1-5; TRBD1, the table's D call, lacks a check against the DNA. TRBV21-1 is listed as a pseudogene. This CDR3 is built from 17 residues. The CDR3 reads CASSKGDRGLGNQPQHF. CDR3 nucleotides: TGTGCCAGCAGCAAGGGGGACAGGGGGCTAGGAAATCAGCCCCAGCATTTT.

This clonotype was recorded at least ten times. CDR3 amino acids: CSASQPGQGVTDTQYF. Written as DNA, the CDR3 is TGCAGTGCTAGTCAGCCGGGACAGGGGGTCACAGATACGCAGTATTTT. This chain uses TRBV20-1 with TRBJ2-3; TRBD1 matches 11 bases. This CDR3 spans 16 amino acids. Germline trimming cut 3 bases from V and 2 bases from J; bases unmatched to any gene: 7. CDR1 DFQATT and CDR2 SNEGSKA come from the germline V gene (reference sequence).

The rearrangement uses TRBV7-9 and TRBJ2-3; D is possibly TRBD2 (5 bases). Trimming took off 5 bases at V and 0 bases at J, with 12 bases between the two ends. Germline V gene sequence: CDR1 SEHNR, CDR2 FQNEAQ (reference sequence). The CDR3 spans 15 residues. CDR3 DNA sequence: TGTGCCAGCAGCGAATCCTGGACTAGCACAGATACGCAGTATTTT. Amino acid sequence: CASSESWTSTDTQYF.

This clonotype was recorded a few times. The chain joins TRBV21-1 to TRBJ2-1. TRBV21-1 is a documented pseudogene. The CDR3 sequence is 15 residues long. The DNA for the CDR3 is TGTGCCAGCAGCAAAACTAGGAGGGTCTACAATGAGCAGTTCTTC. Translated, it gives CASSKTRRVYNEQFF.

This clonotype was counted ten times or more. The chain combines TRBV9 with TRBJ2-7; D uncertain. Germline V gene data show CDR1 as SGDLS and CDR2 as YYNGEE. This CDR3 spans 15 amino acids. The V end was cut by 0 bases, the J end by 2 bases, with 12 bases between. The CDR3 region is CASSVESAAPYEQYF. The CDR3 DNA reads TGTGCCAGCAGCGTAGAGTCGGCAGCTCCCTACGAGCAGTACTTC.

This clonotype appeared many times. CDR3 amino acids: CASSLAGAYRYGYTF. Here the CDR3 DNA reads TGTGCCAGCAGCTTGGCTGGGGCGTACCGCTATGGCTACACCTTC. The rearrangement uses TRBV5-4 and TRBJ1-2; TRBD1 might be the D (5 bases). The CDR3 sequence is 15 residues long. Looked up from germline, CDR1 is SGHNT and CDR2 is YYREEE (reference sequence). Trimming shortened V by 0 bases and J by 4 bases, and 13 bases separated the two germline ends.

In its sample, this clonotype was seen many times. This CDR3 reads CASSLEAGLAKNIQYF. CDR3 nucleotides: TGTGCCAGCAGCTTAGAGGCAGGTCTAGCCAAAAACATTCAGTACTTC. The J gene is TRBJ2-4, the V gene TRBV11-2; D not certain. CDR1 and CDR2 from the germline V gene are SGHAT and FQNNGV. The CDR3 length is 16 residues. V dropped 0 bases and J dropped 0 bases, with 9 bases sitting between them.

This clonotype has a count of ten or more. The chain is built from TRBV7-9 and TRBJ1-4, with D possibly matching TRBD1 (5 bases). V lost 10 bases to trimming and J lost 5 bases, with 11 bases between them. The CDR3 contains 12 residues. Germline CDR1 reads SEHNR; CDR2 reads FQNEAQ (reference sequence). The CDR3 nucleotides are TGTGCCACCCGGGGGAGAAATGAAAAACTGTTTTTT. This codes for CATRGRNEKLFF.

The J gene is TRBJ1-1, the V gene TRBV19; 7 bases map to TRBD1. The CDR3 sequence is 12 residues long. V was pared by 9 bases and J by 4 bases, with 5 bases of the junction left unmatched. Germline V lookup: CDR1 LNHDA, CDR2 SQIVND (reference sequence). The CDR3 bases are TGTGCCAGCCGAAACAGGGGCACTGAAGCTTTCTTT. Translation: CASRNRGTEAFF.

This clonotype was counted ten times or more. The chain recombines TRBV9 with TRBJ2-1; 7 bases match TRBD2. Germline CDR1 SGDLS, CDR2 YYNGEE. The CDR3 is 14 residues long. V shed 3 bases and J 8 bases; nucleotides not matched to a gene: 8. The CDR3 nucleotides read TGTGCCAGCAGCGCCCGGGACTACTTGGATGAGCAGTTCTTC. Its protein product is CASSARDYLDEQFF.

This clonotype appeared many times. The rearrangement uses TRBV4-1 and TRBJ1-1; 9 nucleotides match TRBD1. This CDR3 spans 15 amino acids. After removal of 10 bases from V and 2 bases from J, the junction contained 11 bases not matched to a gene. Germline-derived CDR1 and CDR2 are MGHRA and YSYEKL. This CDR3 is CATRTGDAVNTEAFF. The CDR3 coding sequence is TGCGCCACCAGGACAGGGGATGCTGTCAACACTGAAGCTTTCTTT.

This clonotype was seen only a few times. The CDR3 region has the DNA TGCAGTGCTCCGGATCCATTTGACAGGGGATTGAACACTGAAGCTTTCTTT. It codes for CSAPDPFDRGLNTEAFF. The gene calls are TRBV20-1 and TRBJ1-1; 8 nucleotides agree with TRBD1. Germline V gene data show CDR1 as DFQATT and CDR2 as SNEGSKA (reference sequence). The CDR3 spans 17 residues. The V and J ends lost 5 bases and 0 bases, in that order; junction bases with no gene match: 14.

The chain uses TRBV27 and TRBJ2-7; 9 bases are shared with TRBD1. The CDR3 has 13 residues. The germline CDR1 and CDR2 sequences are MNHEY and SMNVEV (reference sequence). The CDR3 sequence is CVTRGQGGYEQYF. The CDR3 DNA is TGTGTCACCCGGGGACAGGGCGGCTACGAGCAGTACTTC.

At least ten counts were recorded for this clonotype. This chain joins TRBV25-1 and TRBJ2-7; 8 bases agree with TRBD2. The V and J ends lost 6 bases and 2 bases, in that order; junction bases with no gene match: 3. CDR3 length: 13 residues. CDR1 is MGHDK and CDR2 is SYGVNS in the germline V gene. The CDR3 loop is CASRREAPYEQYF. The CDR3, as DNA: TGTGCCAGCAGGCGGGAGGCCCCCTACGAGCAGTACTTC.

This clonotype was recorded at least ten times. The rearrangement links TRBV5-1 to TRBJ2-1; the D is unclear. Germline CDR1 and CDR2: SGHRS and YFSETQ. The CDR3 runs 13 residues. Trimming took off 2 bases at V and 3 bases at J, with 6 bases between the two ends. This chain's CDR3 is CASSFDNYNEQFF. CDR3 nucleotide sequence: TGCGCCAGCAGCTTCGACAACTACAATGAGCAGTTCTTC.

Points on this clonotype: A read error may account for a junction end that differs from germline. The V and J genes are TRBV20-1 and TRBJ2-1, with D possibly being TRBD1 or TRBD2 (6 bases each). CDR3 length equals 13 residues. Per germline, CDR1 DFQATT and CDR2 SNEGSKA (reference sequence). The CDR3 DNA sequence: TGCAGTGATAGAGCCACCGAGGGGGGTGGGCAGTTCTTC. Its protein product is CSDRATEGGGQFF.

This clonotype was counted many times. V is TRBV20-1 and J is TRBJ2-1; TRBD2 matches 10 bases. This CDR3 is built from 19 residues. The V and J ends lost 1 base and 1 base, in that order; junction bases with no gene match: 13. From germline, CDR1 is DFQATT and CDR2 SNEGSKA (reference sequence). The CDR3 coding sequence is TGCAGTGCTAGAGGTGTGGGAGCGGGAGGGCTGGGATCCTACAATGAGCAGTTCTTC. Protein: CSARGVGAGGLGSYNEQFF.

This clonotype has only a few counts. The chain couples TRBV12-3 or TRBV12-4 to TRBJ2-1, with 9 bases matching TRBD1. Trimming cost V 7 bases and J 6 bases; bases outside gene matches: 10. The CDR3 extends over 15 amino acids. CDR3 sequence: CASNSGTGKGNEQFF. The CDR3 DNA reads as TGTGCCAGCAATTCCGGGACAGGGAAGGGCAATGAGCAGTTCTTC.

This clonotype was picked up many times. The V and J genes are TRBV3-1 and TRBJ1-5, with D unresolved. V dropped 3 bases and J dropped 2 bases, with 8 bases sitting between them. This CDR3 region has 14 residues. Germline V gene data show CDR1 as LGHDT and CDR2 as YNNKEL (reference sequence). The CDR3 sequence: CASSQVRGNQPQHF. Here the CDR3 DNA reads TGTGCCAGCAGCCAGGTGCGAGGCAATCAGCCCCAGCATTTT.

This clonotype was counted ten times or more. This sequence joins TRBV12-3 or TRBV12-4 and TRBJ2-4, with D tentatively TRBD1 or TRBD2 (6 bases each). The CDR3 extends over 17 amino acids. V shed 3 bases and J shed 0 bases, with 15 bases lying between them. DNA for the CDR3: TGTGCCAGCAGTTTTAGGGGGGTGGGGCTAGCCAAAAACATTCAGTACTTC. It encodes CASSFRGVGLAKNIQYF.

This clonotype was recorded many times. V gene TRBV7-9 combines with J gene TRBJ2-1, with 12 bases identical to TRBD2. CDR1 SEHNR and CDR2 FQNEAQ come from the germline V gene (reference sequence). This CDR3 is built from 15 residues. V dropped 3 bases and J dropped 6; count of bases not matched to a gene: 3. The CDR3 sequence: CASSLTSGSSNEQFF. DNA of the CDR3: TGTGCCAGCAGCTTGACTAGCGGGAGTTCCAATGAGCAGTTCTTC.

This clonotype was observed many times. The V call is TRBV28, the J call TRBJ1-5, with 7 nucleotides matching TRBD1. This CDR3 comprises 14 residues. CDR1 MDHEN and CDR2 SYDVKM come from the germline V gene. V trimming: 4 bases; J trimming: 5 bases; junction bases outside the gene matches: 5. CDR3 nucleotides: TGTGCCAGCAGTTCACAGGGGATCCATCAGCCCCAGCATTTT. It yields the protein CASSSQGIHQPQHF.

This clonotype was seen many times. J is TRBJ1-1 and V is TRBV6-5; D is undetermined. V was pared by 1 base and J by 2 bases, with 11 bases between. The CDR3 covers 15 residues. Germline loops: CDR1 MNHEY, CDR2 SVGAGI. CDR3 region: CASSYLEGRNTEAFF. Written as DNA, the CDR3 is TGTGCCAGCAGTTACTTGGAGGGTCGAAACACTGAAGCTTTCTTT.